These 22 T cell receptor beta chains share one sample of origin, sequenced in a study of liver allograft versus peripheral blood T cells. Study-level information: Peripheral blood of the recipients supplied T cell receptor repertoires that were compared with those in transplanted livers.

In TCRdb, the reads were re-called with MiXCR into one record per CDR3 protein. The sample records some 6,500 distinct CDR3 sequences, about a sixth being singletons. Every receptor here comes from a human patient who had a liver transplant. Some T cells may have come from the graft donor.

The chain combines TRBV20-1 with TRBJ2-1; D gene ambiguous. CDR3 size: 13 residues. The ends were cut back, 1 base at V and 2 bases at J, with 6 bases in the middle. Germline-derived CDR1 and CDR2 are DFQATT and SNEGSKA (reference sequence). The CDR3 coding sequence is TGCAGTGCTAGAGCCCTACCCTACAATGAGCAGTTCTTC. It codes for CSARALPYNEQFF.

This clonotype has a handful of counts. The chain has TRBV6-2 or TRBV6-3 and TRBJ1-3; D is unclear. The germline V gene has CDR1 MNHEY and CDR2 SVGEGT. V gave up 6 bases and J gave up 0 bases, with 15 bases separating them. This CDR3 spans 16 amino acids. The CDR3 DNA is TGTGCCAGCAGATCAAGTTCACGGCTCTCTGGAAACACCATATATTTT. Translating it yields CASRSSSRLSGNTIYF.

The chain joins TRBV2 to TRBJ1-4, with unresolved D. V was clipped by 6 bases and J by 1 base, with 15 bases between them. Germline CDR1 reads SNHLY; CDR2 reads FYNNEI. The CDR3 has 16 amino acids. The CDR3 region has the DNA TGTGCCAGCAGCCGCCCGGGTGCGAAAACTAATGAAAAACTGTTTTTT. Protein sequence: CASSRPGAKTNEKLFF.

This chain links TRBV5-6 with TRBJ1-2; 7 bases fit TRBD1. This CDR3 has 14 amino acids. V was pared by 4 bases and J by 4 bases, with 7 bases of the junction left unmatched. The germline V gene encodes CDR1 SGHDT and CDR2 YYEEEE. The chain's CDR3 is CASSPGTVFYGYTF. DNA for the CDR3: TGTGCCAGCAGCCCCGGGACAGTATTCTATGGCTACACCTTC.

This clonotype was detected ten times or more. The rearrangement joins TRBV13 to TRBJ1-2; D gene uncertain. This CDR3 is 14 amino acids long. V dropped 2 bases and J dropped 8 bases, with 15 bases sitting between them. The V gene's germline CDR1 is PRHDT and CDR2 FYEKMQ (reference sequence). The CDR3, as DNA: TGTGCCAGCAGCTTACGACCCTCGACGGAAGGCTACACCTTC. It is translated as CASSLRPSTEGYTF.

Regarding this clonotype: Possible read error: a much larger clone is one base away. The rearrangement uses TRBV6-1 and TRBJ2-7; weak D call: TRBD1 (5 bases). Germline V lookup: CDR1 MNHNS, CDR2 SASEGT. There are 15 residues in the CDR3. Here the CDR3 DNA reads TGTGCCAACAGTGAAGGGGTAGGAAGCTCCTACGAGCAGTACTTC. It specifies CANSEGVGSSYEQYF.

Only a few counts were recorded for this clonotype. The CDR3 region has the DNA TGTGCCAGCAGTTACAGGGGAGCATTTAACTATGGCTACACCTTC. Its translation: CASSYRGAFNYGYTF. This chain links TRBV6-5 with TRBJ1-2; D possibly corresponds to TRBD1 (5 bases). Trimming stripped 2 bases from V and 1 base from J, with 11 bases between. Germline V gene data show CDR1 as MNHEY and CDR2 as SVGAGI. The CDR3 has 15 amino acids.

V is TRBV5-6 and J is TRBJ1-3; D gene ambiguous. Germline V gives CDR1 SGHDT, CDR2 YYEEEE. CDR3 length: 13 amino acids. The V end lost 0 bases, the J end lost 8 bases, and 9 bases lay between the germline ends. The CDR3 DNA sequence: TGTGCCAGCAGCTTGGGCTCGGAAGACACCATATATTTT. It yields the protein CASSLGSEDTIYF.

The chain combines TRBV9 with TRBJ1-2; D not resolved. Germline V gives CDR1 SGDLS, CDR2 YYNGEE. The CDR3 loop spans 12 amino acids. The V end lost 0 bases, the J end lost 4 bases, and 4 bases lay between the germline ends. The CDR3 region is CASSVVGYGYTF. The CDR3, as DNA: TGTGCCAGCAGCGTAGTGGGCTATGGCTACACCTTC.

This chain joins TRBV15 and TRBJ1-6, with D maybe TRBD1 (5 bases). V was clipped by 1 base and J by 9 bases, with 10 bases between them. Germline V gives CDR1 LNHNV, CDR2 YYDKDF (reference sequence). The length of the CDR3 is 14 residues. CDR3 nucleotide sequence: TGTGCCACCAGCAGAGTTGGGCAGGGTTCACCCCTCCACTTT. Its protein product is CATSRVGQGSPLHF.

This clonotype was seen a handful of times. For the CDR3, the DNA is TGTGCCAGCAGCCAAATGTGGGGCACTGAAGCTTTCTTT. As protein: CASSQMWGTEAFF. The rearrangement links TRBV14 to TRBJ1-1; D not certain. Germline V gene data show CDR1 as SGHDN and CDR2 as FVKESK. This CDR3 is built from 13 residues. Between the trimmed V and J ends, which lost 2 bases and 4 bases, there was a span of 8 bases.

This clonotype was observed at least ten times. The rearrangement uses TRBV7-9 and TRBJ1-2; D possibly corresponds to TRBD1 (6 bases). CDR3 length equals 14 residues. Germline V lookup: CDR1 SEHNR, CDR2 FQNEAQ (reference sequence). Between the trimmed V and J ends, which lost 3 bases and 4 bases, there was a span of 12 bases. The CDR3 sequence is CASSFPDSSYGYTF. For the CDR3, the DNA is TGTGCCAGCAGCTTTCCGGACAGCAGCTATGGCTACACCTTC.

Details on this clonotype: This clone may be a read error of a much larger clone one base away. This rearrangement joins TRBV5-6 to TRBJ2-1, with TRBD2 identical over 7 bases. The CDR3 runs 16 residues. In germline, CDR1 is SGHDT, CDR2 YYEEEE. The chain's CDR3 is CASSLVAGEYYKEQFF. The CDR3, as DNA: TGTGCCAGCAGCTTGGTCGCGGGGGAATACTACAAGGAGCAGTTCTTC.

On this clonotype: Being one base from a much bigger clone, this may be a read error. The chain is built from TRBV27 and TRBJ2-7, with TRBD2 as a possible D gene (6 bases). Per germline, CDR1 MNHEY and CDR2 SMNVEV (reference sequence). This CDR3 is built from 14 residues. V was cut by 11 bases and J by 0 bases, with 17 bases left in between. CDR3 region: CAGRLRGISYEQYF. The CDR3 region has the DNA TGTGCCGGCCGCCTACGGGGGATCTCCTACGAGCAGTACTTC.

Sample share makes this clonotype medium-sized. The rearrangement joins TRBV6-1 to TRBJ1-1, with unresolved D. This CDR3 contains 14 residues. V lost 6 bases and J 3 bases, leaving 14 bases between the germline ends. Germline CDR1 reads MNHNS; CDR2 reads SASEGT. CDR3 bases: TGTGCCAGCAGCGTTCCCATAACGTACACTGAAGCTTTCTTT. Its translation: CASSVPITYTEAFF.

The rearrangement joins TRBV7-9 to TRBJ1-5; TRBD1 is a possible D gene (6 bases). V dropped 5 bases and J dropped 5 bases, with 10 bases sitting between them. The CDR3 sequence is 13 residues long. Germline CDR1 SEHNR, CDR2 FQNEAQ (reference sequence). CDR3 nucleotides: TGTGCCAGCAGCGCAGAGGGGGATCAGCCCCAGCATTTT. Translated: CASSAEGDQPQHF.

Sample share makes this clonotype medium-sized. The J gene is TRBJ1-2, the V gene TRBV29-1; the D gene is possibly TRBD1 (6 bases). This CDR3 has 15 amino acids. Trimming shortened V by 4 bases and J by 4 bases, and 19 bases separated the two germline ends. In germline, CDR1 is SQVTM, CDR2 ANQGSEA. The CDR3 sequence: CSVGPESQGGYGYTF. As DNA, the CDR3 is TGCAGCGTTGGGCCTGAATCACAGGGTGGCTATGGCTACACCTTC.

By share of the sample, this clonotype is medium-sized. This chain joins TRBV12-3 or TRBV12-4 and TRBJ2-7; 9 positions agree with TRBD2. After removal of 5 bases from V and 0 bases from J, the junction contained 8 bases not matched to a gene. The CDR3 is 16 amino acids. The CDR3 loop reads CASSPLSGGLSYEQYF. CDR3 nucleotide sequence: TGTGCCAGCAGTCCTCTCAGCGGGGGGCTCTCCTACGAGCAGTACTTC.

The chain has TRBV27 and TRBJ2-3; D is unclear. Germline V gene lookup returns CDR1 MNHEY and CDR2 SMNVEV (reference sequence). CDR3 length: 15 amino acids. V shed 5 bases and J shed 0 bases, with 12 bases lying between them. The CDR3 sequence is CASSGATTSTDTQYF. The CDR3 region has the DNA TGTGCCAGCAGTGGAGCAACTACTAGCACAGATACGCAGTATTTT.

This clonotype was recorded many times. The chain employs TRBV6-6 and TRBJ2-7; 7 bases line up with TRBD1. After removal of 2 bases from V and 7 bases from J, the junction contained 8 bases not matched to a gene. The CDR3 runs 14 residues. Germline V lookup: CDR1 MNHNY, CDR2 SVGAGI (reference sequence). CDR3 amino acids: CASSYQGVSREQYF. In nucleotides, the CDR3 is TGTGCCAGCAGTTACCAGGGGGTTTCGAGGGAGCAGTACTTC.

In its sample, this clonotype ranks as medium-sized. The gene calls are TRBV9 and TRBJ1-2; D gene ambiguous. The V end was cut by 4 bases, the J end by 8 bases, with 18 bases between. CDR3 length: 14 amino acids. CDR1 and CDR2 from the germline V gene are SGDLS and YYNGEE. CDR3 nucleotide sequence: TGTGCCAGCAGCCCCGCCGGCGGGATGAGGGGCTACACCTTC. Translation: CASSPAGGMRGYTF. Combining the CDR3 with reference TRBV9 and TRBJ1-2 gives the whole variable domain DSGVTQTPKHLITATGQRVTLRCSPRSGDLSVYWYQQSLDQGLQFLIQYYNGEERAKGNILERFSAQQFPDLHSELNLSSLELGDSALYFCASSPAGGMRGYTFGSGTRLTVV.

This clonotype came up a few times. V gene TRBV12-3 or TRBV12-4 combines with J gene TRBJ2-3, with D possibly being TRBD1 or TRBD2 (5 bases each). There are 19 residues in the CDR3. V lost 5 bases to trimming and J lost 1 base, with 25 bases between them. The CDR3, as DNA: TGTGCCAGCAGTCCCTCCCCCAACGGGGCCCACTGGGGCACAGATACGCAGTATTTT. Its translation: CASSPSPNGAHWGTDTQYF.